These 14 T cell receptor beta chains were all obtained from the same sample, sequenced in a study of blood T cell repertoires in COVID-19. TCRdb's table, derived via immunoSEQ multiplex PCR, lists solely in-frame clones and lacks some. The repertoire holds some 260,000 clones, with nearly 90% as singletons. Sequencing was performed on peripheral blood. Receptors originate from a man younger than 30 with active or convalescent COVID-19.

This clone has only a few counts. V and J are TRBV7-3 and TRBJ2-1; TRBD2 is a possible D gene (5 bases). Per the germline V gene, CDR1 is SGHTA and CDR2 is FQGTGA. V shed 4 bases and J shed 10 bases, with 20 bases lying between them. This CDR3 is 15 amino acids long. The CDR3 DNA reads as TGTGCCAGCAGCTCCGGACTTGAAGCGTCTCACGAGCAGTTCTTC. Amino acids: CASSSGLEASHEQFF.

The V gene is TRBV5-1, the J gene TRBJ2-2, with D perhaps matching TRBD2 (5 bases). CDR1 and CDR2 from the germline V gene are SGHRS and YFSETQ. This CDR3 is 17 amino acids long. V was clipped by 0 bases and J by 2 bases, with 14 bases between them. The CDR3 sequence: CASSLAPGGPNTGELFF. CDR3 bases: TGCGCCAGCAGCTTGGCCCCAGGAGGCCCCAACACCGGGGAGCTGTTTTTT.

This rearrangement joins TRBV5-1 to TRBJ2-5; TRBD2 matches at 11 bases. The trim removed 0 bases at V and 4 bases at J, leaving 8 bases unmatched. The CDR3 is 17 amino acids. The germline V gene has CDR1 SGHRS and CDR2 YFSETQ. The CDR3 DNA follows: TGCGCCAGCAGCTTGGCCCCCGCGCTAGCGGGAGGAGAGACCCAGTACTTC. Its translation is CASSLAPALAGGETQYF.

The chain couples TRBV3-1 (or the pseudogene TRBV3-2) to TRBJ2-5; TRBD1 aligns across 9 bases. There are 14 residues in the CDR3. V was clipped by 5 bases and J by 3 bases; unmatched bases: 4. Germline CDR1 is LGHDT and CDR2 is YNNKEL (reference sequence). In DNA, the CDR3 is TGTGCCAGCAGCTACGGGACAGGGAAAGAGACCCAGTACTTC. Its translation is CASSYGTGKETQYF.

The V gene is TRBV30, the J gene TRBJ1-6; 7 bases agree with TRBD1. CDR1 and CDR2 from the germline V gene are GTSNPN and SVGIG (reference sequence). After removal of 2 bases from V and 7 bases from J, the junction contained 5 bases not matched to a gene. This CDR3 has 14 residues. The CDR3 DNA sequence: TGTGCCTGGAGTAGCGCCAGGGGGAATTCACCCCTCCACTTT. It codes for CAWSSARGNSPLHF.

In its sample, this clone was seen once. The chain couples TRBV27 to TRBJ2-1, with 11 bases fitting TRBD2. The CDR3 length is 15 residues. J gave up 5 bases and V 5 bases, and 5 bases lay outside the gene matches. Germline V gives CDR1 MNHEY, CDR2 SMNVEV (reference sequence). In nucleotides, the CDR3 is TGTGCCAGCAGTGCCGGGACTAGCGGAGACAATGAGCAGTTCTTC. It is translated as CASSAGTSGDNEQFF.

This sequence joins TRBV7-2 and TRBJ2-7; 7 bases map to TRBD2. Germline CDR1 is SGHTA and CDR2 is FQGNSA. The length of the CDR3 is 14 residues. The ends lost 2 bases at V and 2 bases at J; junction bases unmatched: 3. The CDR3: CASSLRGRAYEQYF. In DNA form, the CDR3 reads TGTGCCAGCAGCTTACGCGGGAGAGCCTACGAGCAGTACTTC.

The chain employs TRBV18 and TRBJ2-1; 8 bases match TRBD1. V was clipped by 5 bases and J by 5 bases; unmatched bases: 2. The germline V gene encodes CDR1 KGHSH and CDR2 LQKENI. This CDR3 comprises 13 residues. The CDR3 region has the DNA TGTGCCAGCTCATCGACAGGGGACAATGAGCAGTTCTTC. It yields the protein CASSSTGDNEQFF.

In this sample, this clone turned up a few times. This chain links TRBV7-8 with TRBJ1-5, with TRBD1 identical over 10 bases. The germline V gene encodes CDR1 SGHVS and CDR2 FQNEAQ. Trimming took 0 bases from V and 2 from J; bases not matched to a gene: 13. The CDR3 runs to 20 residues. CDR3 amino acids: CASSLAYWGQGSRGNQPQHF. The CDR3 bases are TGTGCCAGCAGCTTAGCGTATTGGGGACAGGGGAGTCGAGGCAATCAGCCCCAGCATTTT.

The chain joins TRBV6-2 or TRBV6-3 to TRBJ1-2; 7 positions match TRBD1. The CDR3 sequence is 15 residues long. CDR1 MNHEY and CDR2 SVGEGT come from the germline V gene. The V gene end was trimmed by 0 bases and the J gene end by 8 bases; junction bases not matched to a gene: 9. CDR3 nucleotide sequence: TGTGCCAGCAGTTACTCGAAAGGGGGCGCGGGAGGCTACACCTTC. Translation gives CASSYSKGGAGGYTF.

The CDR3 DNA follows: TGTGCCAGCAGGGTCTCCGGGACAGGGGTACGGGATGAGCAGTTCTTC. This gives the protein CASRVSGTGVRDEQFF. J is TRBJ2-1 and V is TRBV2; 10 nucleotides align to TRBD1. Germline CDR1 and CDR2: SNHLY and FYNNEI. Trimming took 6 bases from V and 8 from J; bases not matched to a gene: 13. This CDR3 contains 16 residues.

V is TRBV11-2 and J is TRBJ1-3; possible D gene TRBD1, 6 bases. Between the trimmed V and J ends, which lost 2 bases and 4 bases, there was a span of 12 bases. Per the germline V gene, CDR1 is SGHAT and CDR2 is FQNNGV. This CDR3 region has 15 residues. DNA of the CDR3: TGTGCCAGCAGCTTATTTCAGGGGCAGGGAAACACCATATATTTT. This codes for CASSLFQGQGNTIYF.

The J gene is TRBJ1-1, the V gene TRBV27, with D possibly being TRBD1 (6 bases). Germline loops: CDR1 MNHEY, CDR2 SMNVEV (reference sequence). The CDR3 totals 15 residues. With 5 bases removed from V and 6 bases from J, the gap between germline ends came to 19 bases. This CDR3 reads CASSLQQGGAAEAFF. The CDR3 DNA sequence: TGTGCCAGCAGTCTCCAACAGGGTGGAGCGGCTGAAGCTTTCTTT.

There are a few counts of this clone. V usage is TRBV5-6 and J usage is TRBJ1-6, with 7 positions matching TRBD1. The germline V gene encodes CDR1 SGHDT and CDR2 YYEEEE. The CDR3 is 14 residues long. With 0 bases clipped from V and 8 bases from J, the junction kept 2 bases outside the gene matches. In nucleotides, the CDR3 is TGTGCCAGCAGCTTGGTAGGGGGCGATTCACCCCTCCACTTT. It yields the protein CASSLVGGDSPLHF.